This passage covers 20 T cell receptor beta chains from one sample sequenced in a study of OX40 agonist ivuxolimab in advanced cancers. Libraries were prepared by immunoSEQ multiplex PCR; TCRdb keeps only in-frame clonotypes and omits some of them. This sample has some 43,000 clones; approximately 90% occur once, and the top ten carry 35% to 40%. The sample in question was CD4+ or CD8+ T cells sorted from blood, obtained in a trial of the OX40 agonist ivuxolimab. The receptor set was obtained from an adult with an advanced solid tumor such as melanoma, head and neck, liver or kidney cancer.

The CDR3 bases are TGTGCCACCAGCAGAGATTACTTTTACGAGCAGTACTTC. Protein product: CATSRDYFYEQYF. The chain carries TRBV15 and TRBJ2-7, with unresolved D. The CDR3 contains 13 residues. Trimming left V 0 bases short and J 4 bases short, with 7 bases between. The germline V gene has CDR1 LNHNV and CDR2 YYDKDF (reference sequence).

This clone occurred a few times. The chain couples TRBV28 to TRBJ1-1; TRBD1 is a possible D gene (5 bases). CDR3 length: 13 residues. CDR1 and CDR2 from the germline V gene are MDHEN and SYDVKM. With 5 bases removed from V and 5 bases from J, the gap between germline ends came to 12 bases. CDR3 sequence reads: CASSLAGGTEAFF. The CDR3 region has the DNA TGTGCCAGCAGTCTAGCGGGGGGGACTGAAGCTTTCTTT.

This chain's CDR3 is CASSESGDGANVLTF. The CDR3 DNA reads as TGTGCCAGCAGTGAGTCAGGGGATGGGGCCAACGTCCTGACTTTC. The J gene is TRBJ2-6, the V gene TRBV6-4; a weak D match, TRBD1 (6 bases). The V gene lost 3 bases and the J gene lost 3 bases, with 9 bases spanning the gap. This CDR3 has 15 amino acids. Germline V gives CDR1 MRHNA, CDR2 SNTAGT.

The chain links TRBV11-2 to TRBJ2-1, with TRBD2 matching 8 bases. V lost 3 bases, J lost 7 bases, and 2 bases stayed unmatched. The CDR3 spans 13 residues. Per germline, CDR1 SGHAT and CDR2 FQNNGV. The CDR3 DNA is TGTGCCAGCAGCTTCGGGACTAGGAATGAGCAGTTCTTC. Amino acids: CASSFGTRNEQFF.

The chain combines TRBV6-1 with TRBJ1-1; D is undetermined. Germline values: CDR1 MNHNS, CDR2 SASEGT. The V gene lost 7 bases and the J gene lost 1 base, with 10 bases spanning the gap. The CDR3 length is 13 residues. CDR3 region: CASTIMGNTEAFF. CDR3 DNA sequence: TGTGCCAGCACTATCATGGGGAACACTGAAGCTTTCTTT.

The chain is built from TRBV6-1 and TRBJ2-3, with TRBD2 matching 8 bases. Germline trimming cut 5 bases from V and 5 bases from J; bases unmatched to any gene: 6. This CDR3 has 14 residues. From germline, CDR1 is MNHNS and CDR2 SASEGT. The CDR3 DNA follows: TGTGCCAGCAGTCGGACTAGCATCGGAGATACGCAGTATTTT. Translated: CASSRTSIGDTQYF.

The chain combines TRBV7-9 with TRBJ1-4; TRBD1 matches 10 bases. After removal of 10 bases from V and 8 bases from J, the junction contained 19 bases not matched to a gene. Germline CDR1 is SEHNR and CDR2 is FQNEAQ (reference sequence). The CDR3 consists of 17 residues. DNA for the CDR3: TGTGCCATCCCGGCCGGCGCTCAGACAGGGGGCGGCGAAAAACTGTTTTTT. Amino acids: CAIPAGAQTGGGEKLFF.

The chain links TRBV20-1 to TRBJ1-1; TRBD1 might be the D (6 bases). V was cut by 7 bases and J by 1 base, with 7 bases left in between. This CDR3 has 11 residues. The germline V gene encodes CDR1 DFQATT and CDR2 SNEGSKA (reference sequence). For the CDR3, the DNA is TGCAGTGAGGACAGGAACACTGAAGCTTTCTTT. Translated, it gives CSEDRNTEAFF.

This chain joins TRBV7-3 and TRBJ1-1, with 7 bases matching TRBD1. CDR1 is SGHTA, CDR2 FQGTGA, per germline. This CDR3 is built from 13 residues. Unmatched junction bases numbered 4, after V lost 5 bases and J lost 4 bases. CDR3 region: CASSRDRVTEAFF. The CDR3 DNA is TGTGCCAGCAGCCGCGACAGGGTCACTGAAGCTTTCTTT.

The chain combines TRBV6-1 with TRBJ2-3, with D possibly matching TRBD1 (6 bases). V lost 7 bases to trimming and J lost 4 bases, with 12 bases between them. Germline values: CDR1 MNHNS, CDR2 SASEGT. The CDR3 length is 13 residues. Here the CDR3 reads CASKSGAADTQYF. The CDR3 DNA reads as TGTGCCAGCAAGTCAGGGGCGGCAGATACGCAGTATTTT.

The chain is built from TRBV19 and TRBJ2-5; 11 positions match TRBD2. The CDR3 is 14 residues long. V gave up 6 bases and J gave up 5 bases; unmatched junction bases: 5. Germline V gene sequence: CDR1 LNHDA, CDR2 SQIVND (reference sequence). CDR3 sequence reads: CASSRLAGRETQYF. The DNA for the CDR3 is TGTGCCAGTAGCAGACTAGCGGGGAGGGAGACCCAGTACTTC.

As DNA, the CDR3 is TGTGCCAGCAGTGCACTTCAGGAAGCCGAGCAGTACTTC. This encodes CASSALQEAEQYF. The V gene is TRBV6-1, the J gene TRBJ2-5; no definite D call. The J call is uncertain, as TRBJ2-7 better fits the DNA end. CDR1 is MNHNS, CDR2 SASEGT, per germline. The CDR3 length is 13 residues.

This chain joins TRBV5-4 and TRBJ1-2; TRBD1 is a possible D gene (5 bases). Germline V lookup: CDR1 SGHNT, CDR2 YYREEE (reference sequence). Trimming took 4 bases from V and 7 from J, leaving 23 bases between them. The CDR3 extends over 16 amino acids. For the CDR3, the DNA is TGTGCCAGCAGCCCGACCGGTGACCCTGGTGGGGGTGGCTACACCTTC. As protein: CASSPTGDPGGGGYTF.

This clone was observed a few times. This chain connects TRBV5-5 to TRBJ1-1; D is perhaps TRBD1 (6 bases). Between the trimmed V and J ends, which lost 3 bases and 0 bases, there was a span of 15 bases. The CDR3 is 16 amino acids. Germline CDR1 SGHKS, CDR2 YYEKEE (reference sequence). The CDR3 reads CASSYRQAALNTEAFF. The CDR3 bases are TGTGCCAGCAGCTACCGACAGGCTGCTTTGAACACTGAAGCTTTCTTT.

As for this clone: The same CDR3 can be traced to other DNA sequences in this sample. The rearrangement joins TRBV2 to TRBJ2-7, with D perhaps TRBD2 (5 bases). This CDR3 contains 14 residues. Per the germline V gene, CDR1 is SNHLY and CDR2 is FYNNEI. V was pared by 6 bases and J by 7 bases, with 19 bases between. The CDR3 DNA reads as TGTGCCAGCAGAGAGGGTCGGTCCGCCGGGGAGCAGTACTTC. Protein: CASREGRSAGEQYF.

In this sample, this clone turned up a few times. This sequence joins TRBV29-1 and TRBJ2-1; 7 bases are shared with TRBD1. Germline V gene sequence: CDR1 SQVTM, CDR2 ANQGSEA. J was trimmed by 9 bases and V by 7 bases; bases with no gene match: 9. CDR3 length: 12 amino acids. The CDR3 nucleotides are TGCAGCGCCACCACAGGGGTGGGTGAGCAGTTCTTC. It specifies CSATTGVGEQFF.

The V and J genes are TRBV10-2 and TRBJ2-1; 8 positions match TRBD1. Germline CDR1 is WSHSY and CDR2 is SAAADI. The V and J ends lost 4 bases and 6 bases, in that order; junction bases with no gene match: 2. CDR3 length: 13 amino acids. This CDR3 is CASSGTGFNEQFF. The CDR3 coding sequence is TGCGCCAGCAGTGGGACAGGGTTCAATGAGCAGTTCTTC.

V usage is TRBV6-4 and J usage is TRBJ1-3; D is unresolved. The length of the CDR3 is 13 residues. The germline V gene encodes CDR1 MRHNA and CDR2 SNTAGT. The germline V and J ends were trimmed by 5 bases and 2 bases, with 7 bases remaining between them. Here the CDR3 reads CASSLGAGNTIYF. DNA of the CDR3: TGTGCCAGCAGTTTAGGCGCTGGAAACACCATATATTTT.

The V gene is TRBV7-9, the J gene TRBJ2-3; D not resolved. The CDR3 contains 16 residues. The germline V and J ends were trimmed by 5 bases and 2 bases, with 17 bases remaining between them. Germline V lookup: CDR1 SEHNR, CDR2 FQNEAQ (reference sequence). The CDR3 coding sequence is TGTGCCAGCAGCCCCCCCGGTCCTTTCTCCACAGATACGCAGTATTTT. This sequence encodes CASSPPGPFSTDTQYF. Combining the CDR3 with reference TRBV7-9 and TRBJ2-3 gives the whole variable domain DTGVSQNPRHKITKRGQNVTFRCDPISEHNRLYWYRQTLGQGPEFLTYFQNEAQLEKSRLLSDRFSAERPKGSFSTLEIQRTEQGDSAMYLCASSPPGPFSTDTQYFGPGTRLTVL.

This clone has just one count. The gene calls are TRBV7-6 and TRBJ2-5; 9 nucleotides line up with TRBD2. CDR3 length: 15 amino acids. V lost 4 bases and J lost 2; bases outside the gene matches: 5. CDR1 and CDR2 (germline): SGHVS, FNYEAQ. The CDR3 nucleotides are TGTGCCAGCAGCTCTATAGCGGGGGAACAAGAGACCCAGTACTTC. This sequence encodes CASSSIAGEQETQYF.